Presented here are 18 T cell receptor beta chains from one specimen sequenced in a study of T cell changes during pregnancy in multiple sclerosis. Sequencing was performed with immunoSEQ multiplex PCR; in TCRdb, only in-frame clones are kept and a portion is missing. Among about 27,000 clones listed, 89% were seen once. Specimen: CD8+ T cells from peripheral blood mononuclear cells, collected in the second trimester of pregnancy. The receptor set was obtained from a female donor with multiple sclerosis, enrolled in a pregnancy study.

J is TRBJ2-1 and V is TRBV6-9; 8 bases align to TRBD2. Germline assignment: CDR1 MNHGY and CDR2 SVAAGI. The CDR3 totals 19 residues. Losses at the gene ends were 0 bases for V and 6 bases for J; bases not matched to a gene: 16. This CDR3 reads CASSYSGQFQREFGNEQFF. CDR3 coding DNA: TGTGCCAGCAGTTATTCGGGGCAATTTCAGCGGGAGTTCGGCAATGAGCAGTTCTTC.

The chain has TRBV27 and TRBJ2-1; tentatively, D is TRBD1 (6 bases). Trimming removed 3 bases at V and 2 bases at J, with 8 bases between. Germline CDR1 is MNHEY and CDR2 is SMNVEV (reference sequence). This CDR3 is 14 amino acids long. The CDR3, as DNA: TGTGCCAGCAGTTTGACAGGCCCCTACAATGAGCAGTTCTTC. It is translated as CASSLTGPYNEQFF.

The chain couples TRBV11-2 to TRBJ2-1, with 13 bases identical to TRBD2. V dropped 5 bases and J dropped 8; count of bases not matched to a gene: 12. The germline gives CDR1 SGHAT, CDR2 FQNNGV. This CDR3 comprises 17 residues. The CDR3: CASSPSLTSGRSDEQFF. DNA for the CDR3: TGTGCCAGCAGCCCGAGCCTGACTAGCGGGAGGAGTGATGAGCAGTTCTTC.

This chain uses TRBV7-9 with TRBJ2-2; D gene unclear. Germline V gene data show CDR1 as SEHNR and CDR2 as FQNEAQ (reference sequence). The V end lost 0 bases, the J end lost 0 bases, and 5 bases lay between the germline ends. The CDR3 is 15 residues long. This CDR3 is CASSLATTNTGELFF. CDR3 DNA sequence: TGTGCCAGCAGCTTAGCGACAACGAACACCGGGGAGCTGTTTTTT.

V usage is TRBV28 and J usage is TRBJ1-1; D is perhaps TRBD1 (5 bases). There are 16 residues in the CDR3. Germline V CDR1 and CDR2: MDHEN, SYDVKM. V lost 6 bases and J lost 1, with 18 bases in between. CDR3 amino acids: CASSSILMTENTEAFF. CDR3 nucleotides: TGTGCCAGCAGCTCGATCCTCATGACAGAGAACACTGAAGCTTTCTTT.

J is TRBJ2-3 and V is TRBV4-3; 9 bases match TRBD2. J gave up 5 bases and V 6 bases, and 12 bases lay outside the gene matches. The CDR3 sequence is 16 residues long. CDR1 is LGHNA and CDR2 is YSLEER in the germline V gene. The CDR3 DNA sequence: TGCGCCAGCAGTCTTGAAATTAGCGGGAGTCTAGATACGCAGTATTTT. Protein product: CASSLEISGSLDTQYF.

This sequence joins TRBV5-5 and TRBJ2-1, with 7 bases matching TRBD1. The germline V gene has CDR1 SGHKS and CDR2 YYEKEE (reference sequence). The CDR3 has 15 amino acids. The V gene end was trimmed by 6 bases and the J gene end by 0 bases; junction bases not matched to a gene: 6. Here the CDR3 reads CASTPGQSSYNEQFF. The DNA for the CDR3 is TGTGCCAGCACCCCGGGACAGAGCTCCTACAATGAGCAGTTCTTC.

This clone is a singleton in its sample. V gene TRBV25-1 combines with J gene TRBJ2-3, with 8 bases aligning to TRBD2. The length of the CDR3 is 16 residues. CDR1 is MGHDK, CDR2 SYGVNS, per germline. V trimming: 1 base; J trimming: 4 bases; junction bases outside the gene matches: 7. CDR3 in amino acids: CASSEFGSGMSDTQYF. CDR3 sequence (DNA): TGTGCCAGCAGTGAATTTGGTAGCGGGATGTCAGATACGCAGTATTTT.

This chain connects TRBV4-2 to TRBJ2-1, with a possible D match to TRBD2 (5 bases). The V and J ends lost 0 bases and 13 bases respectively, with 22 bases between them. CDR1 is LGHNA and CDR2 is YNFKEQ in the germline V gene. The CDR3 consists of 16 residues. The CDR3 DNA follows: TGTGCCAGCAGCCAAGAAGGTTATGGCCGGGATAGTCCCCAGTTCTTC. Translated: CASSQEGYGRDSPQFF.

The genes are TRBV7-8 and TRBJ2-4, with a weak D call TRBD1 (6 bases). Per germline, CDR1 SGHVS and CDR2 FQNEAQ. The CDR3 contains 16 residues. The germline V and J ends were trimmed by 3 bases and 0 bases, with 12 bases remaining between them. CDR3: CASSLDRPLAKNIQYF. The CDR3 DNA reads TGTGCCAGCAGCTTGGACAGACCGCTAGCCAAAAACATTCAGTACTTC.

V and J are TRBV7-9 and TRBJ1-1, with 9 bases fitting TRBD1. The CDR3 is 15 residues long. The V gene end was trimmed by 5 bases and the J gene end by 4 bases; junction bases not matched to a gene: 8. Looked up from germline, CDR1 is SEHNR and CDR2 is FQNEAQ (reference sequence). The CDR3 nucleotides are TGTGCCAGCAGCCCGACAGGGGGTCAGGTCACTGAAGCTTTCTTT. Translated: CASSPTGGQVTEAFF. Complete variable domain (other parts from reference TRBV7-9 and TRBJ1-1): DTGVSQNPRHKITKRGQNVTFRCDPISEHNRLYWYRQTLGQGPEFLTYFQNEAQLEKSRLLSDRFSAERPKGSFSTLEIQRTEQGDSAMYLCASSPTGGQVTEAFFGQGTRLTVV.

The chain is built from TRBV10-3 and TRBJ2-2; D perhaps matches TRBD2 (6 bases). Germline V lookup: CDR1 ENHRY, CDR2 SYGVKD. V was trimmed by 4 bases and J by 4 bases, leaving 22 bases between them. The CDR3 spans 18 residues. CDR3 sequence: CAISANTRGAGFTGELFF. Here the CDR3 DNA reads TGTGCCATCAGTGCTAACACCCGCGGGGCCGGCTTCACCGGGGAGCTGTTTTTT.

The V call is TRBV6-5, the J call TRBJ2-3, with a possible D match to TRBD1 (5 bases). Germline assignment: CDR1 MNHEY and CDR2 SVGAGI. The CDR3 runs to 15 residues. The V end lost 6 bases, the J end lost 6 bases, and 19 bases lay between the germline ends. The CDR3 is CASSQGQSFQDTQYF. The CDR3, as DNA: TGTGCCAGCAGCCAAGGACAAAGTTTTCAGGATACGCAGTATTTT.

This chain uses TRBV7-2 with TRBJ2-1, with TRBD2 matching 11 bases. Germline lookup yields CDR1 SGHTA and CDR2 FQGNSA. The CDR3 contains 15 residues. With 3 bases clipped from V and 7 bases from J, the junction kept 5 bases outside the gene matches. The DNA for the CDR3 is TGTGCCAGCAGCTTTACTAGCGGGAGACTTAATGAGCAGTTCTTC. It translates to CASSFTSGRLNEQFF.

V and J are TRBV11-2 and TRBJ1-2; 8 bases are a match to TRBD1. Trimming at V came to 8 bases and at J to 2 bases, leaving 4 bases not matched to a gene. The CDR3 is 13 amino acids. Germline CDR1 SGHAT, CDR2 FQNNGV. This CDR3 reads CASLRQGNYGYTF. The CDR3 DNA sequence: TGTGCCAGCCTCCGACAGGGGAACTATGGCTACACCTTC.

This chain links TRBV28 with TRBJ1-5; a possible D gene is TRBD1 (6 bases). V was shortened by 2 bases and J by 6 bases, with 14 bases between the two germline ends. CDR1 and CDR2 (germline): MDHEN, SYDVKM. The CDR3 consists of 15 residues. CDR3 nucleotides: TGTGCCAGCAGTTTAGGCGCGGGGGCGGGTCAGCCCCAGCATTTT. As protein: CASSLGAGAGQPQHF.

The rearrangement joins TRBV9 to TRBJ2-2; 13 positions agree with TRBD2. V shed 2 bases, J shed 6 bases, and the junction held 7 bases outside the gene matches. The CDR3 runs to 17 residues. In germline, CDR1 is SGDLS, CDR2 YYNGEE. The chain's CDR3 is CASSVRTSGSPAGELFF. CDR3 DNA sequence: TGTGCCAGCAGCGTTCGGACTAGCGGGAGCCCCGCCGGGGAGCTGTTTTTT.

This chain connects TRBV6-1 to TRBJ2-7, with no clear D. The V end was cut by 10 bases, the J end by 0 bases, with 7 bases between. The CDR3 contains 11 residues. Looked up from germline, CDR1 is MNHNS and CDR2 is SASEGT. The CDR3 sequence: CATQVSYEQYF. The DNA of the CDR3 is TGTGCCACCCAGGTCTCCTACGAGCAGTACTTC.